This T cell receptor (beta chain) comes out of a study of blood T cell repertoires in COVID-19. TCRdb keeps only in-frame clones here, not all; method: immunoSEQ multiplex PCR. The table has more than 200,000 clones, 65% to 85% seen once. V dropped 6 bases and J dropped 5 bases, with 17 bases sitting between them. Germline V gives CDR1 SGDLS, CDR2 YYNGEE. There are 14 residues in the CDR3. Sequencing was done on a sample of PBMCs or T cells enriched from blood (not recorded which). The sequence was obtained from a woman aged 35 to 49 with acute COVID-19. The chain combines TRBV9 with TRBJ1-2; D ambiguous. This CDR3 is CASTVGDTSYGYTF. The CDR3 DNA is TGTGCCAGCACCGTGGGAGACACCTCATATGGCTACACCTTC.